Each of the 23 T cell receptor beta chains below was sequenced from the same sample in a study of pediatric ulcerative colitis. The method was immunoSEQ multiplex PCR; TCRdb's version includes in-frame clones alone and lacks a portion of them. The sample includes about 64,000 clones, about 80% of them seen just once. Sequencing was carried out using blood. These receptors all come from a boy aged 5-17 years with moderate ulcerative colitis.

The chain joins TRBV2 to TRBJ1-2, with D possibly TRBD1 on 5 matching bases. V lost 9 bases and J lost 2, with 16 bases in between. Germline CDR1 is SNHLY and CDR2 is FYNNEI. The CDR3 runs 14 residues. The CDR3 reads CASRQHPNNYGYTF. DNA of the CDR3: TGTGCCAGTAGACAGCACCCGAACAACTATGGCTACACCTTC.

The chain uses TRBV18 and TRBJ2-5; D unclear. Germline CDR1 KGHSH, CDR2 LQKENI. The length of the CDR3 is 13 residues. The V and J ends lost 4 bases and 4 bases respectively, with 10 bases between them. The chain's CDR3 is CASSLKGGETQYF. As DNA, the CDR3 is TGTGCCAGCTCACTTAAGGGTGGAGAGACCCAGTACTTC.

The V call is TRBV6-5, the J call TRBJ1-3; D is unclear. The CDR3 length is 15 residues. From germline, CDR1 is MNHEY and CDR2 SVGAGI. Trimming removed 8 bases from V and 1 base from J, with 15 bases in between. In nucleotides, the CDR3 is TGTGCCAGCTCCTCGAGCGGGAATTCTGGAAACACCATATATTTT. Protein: CASSSSGNSGNTIYF.

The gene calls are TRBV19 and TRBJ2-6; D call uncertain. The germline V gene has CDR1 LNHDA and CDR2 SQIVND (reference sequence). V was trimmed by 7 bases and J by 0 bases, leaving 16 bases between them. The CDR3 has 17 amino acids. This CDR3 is CASTTRSRLSGANVLTF. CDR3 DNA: TGTGCCAGTACAACCCGGTCCCGGCTCTCTGGGGCCAACGTCCTGACTTTC.

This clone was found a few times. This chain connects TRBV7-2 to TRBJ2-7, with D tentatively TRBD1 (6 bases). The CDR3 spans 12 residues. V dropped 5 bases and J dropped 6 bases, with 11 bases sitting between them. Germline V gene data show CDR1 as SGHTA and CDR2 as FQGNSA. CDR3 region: CASSPTGVEQYF. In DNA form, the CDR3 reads TGTGCCAGCAGCCCGACAGGTGTCGAGCAGTACTTC.

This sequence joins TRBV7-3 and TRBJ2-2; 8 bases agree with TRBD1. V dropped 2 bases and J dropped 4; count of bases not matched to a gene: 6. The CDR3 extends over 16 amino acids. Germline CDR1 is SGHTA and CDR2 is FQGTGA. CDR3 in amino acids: CASSLSTGVRTGELFF. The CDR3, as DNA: TGTGCCAGCAGCTTATCGACAGGGGTTCGCACCGGGGAGCTGTTTTTT.

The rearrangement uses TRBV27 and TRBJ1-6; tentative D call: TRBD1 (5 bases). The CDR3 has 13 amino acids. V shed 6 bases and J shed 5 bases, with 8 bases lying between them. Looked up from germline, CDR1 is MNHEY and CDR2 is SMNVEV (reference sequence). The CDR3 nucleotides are TGTGCCAGCAGGAAGACAGATAATTCACCCCTCCACTTT. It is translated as CASRKTDNSPLHF.

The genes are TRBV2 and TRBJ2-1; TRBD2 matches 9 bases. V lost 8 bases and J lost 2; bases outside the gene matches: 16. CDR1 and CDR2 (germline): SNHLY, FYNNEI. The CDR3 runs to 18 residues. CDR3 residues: CASVLSDPRGRAYNEQFF. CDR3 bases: TGTGCCAGCGTCCTATCGGACCCCCGCGGGAGGGCCTACAATGAGCAGTTCTTC.

For the CDR3, the DNA is TGTGCCAGCAGCGTCAGTCGGGGACTGAACACTGAAGCTTTCTTT. Protein: CASSVSRGLNTEAFF. The chain recombines TRBV9 with TRBJ1-1, with D perhaps TRBD1 (5 bases). The CDR3 has 15 residues. Germline assignment: CDR1 SGDLS and CDR2 YYNGEE. The V gene lost 2 bases and the J gene lost 0 bases, with 11 bases spanning the gap.

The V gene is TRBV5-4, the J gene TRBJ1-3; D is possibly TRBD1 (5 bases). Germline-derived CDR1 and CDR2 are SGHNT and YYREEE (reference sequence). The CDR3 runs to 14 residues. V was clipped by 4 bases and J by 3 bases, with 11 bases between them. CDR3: CASSTGTVGNTIYF. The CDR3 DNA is TGTGCCAGCAGCACGGGGACTGTTGGAAACACCATATATTTT. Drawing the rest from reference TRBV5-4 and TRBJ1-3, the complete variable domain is ETGVTQSPTHLIKTRGQQVTLRCSSQSGHNTVSWYQQALGQGPQFIFQYYREEENGRGNFPPRFSGLQFPNYSSELNVNALELDDSALYLCASSTGTVGNTIYFGEGSWLTVV.

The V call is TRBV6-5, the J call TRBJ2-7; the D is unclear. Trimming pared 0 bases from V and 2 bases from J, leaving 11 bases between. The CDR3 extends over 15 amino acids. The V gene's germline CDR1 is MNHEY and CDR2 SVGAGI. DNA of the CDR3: TGTGCCAGCAGTTACTCGACGGGTACTACCTACGAGCAGTACTTC. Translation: CASSYSTGTTYEQYF.

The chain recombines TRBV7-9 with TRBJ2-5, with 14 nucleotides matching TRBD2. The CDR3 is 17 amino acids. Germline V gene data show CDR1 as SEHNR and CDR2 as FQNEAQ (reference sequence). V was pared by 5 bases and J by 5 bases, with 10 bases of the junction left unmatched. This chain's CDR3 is CASSPGLAGDSVETQYF. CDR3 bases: TGTGCCAGCAGCCCGGGACTAGCGGGAGATTCGGTCGAGACCCAGTACTTC.

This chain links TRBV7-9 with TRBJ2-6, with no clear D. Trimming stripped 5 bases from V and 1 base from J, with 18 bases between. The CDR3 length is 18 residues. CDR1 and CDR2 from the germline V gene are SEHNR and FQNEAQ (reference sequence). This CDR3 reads CASSRHGSHGSGANVLTF. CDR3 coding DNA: TGTGCCAGCAGCCGACACGGCAGCCACGGATCTGGGGCCAACGTCCTGACTTTC.

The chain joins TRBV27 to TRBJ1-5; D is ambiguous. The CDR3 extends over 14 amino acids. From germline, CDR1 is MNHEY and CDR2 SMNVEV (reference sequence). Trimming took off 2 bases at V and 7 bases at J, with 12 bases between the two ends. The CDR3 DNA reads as TGTGCCAGCAGTTTAGGGAGGGTTGGACAGCCCCAGCATTTT. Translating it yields CASSLGRVGQPQHF.

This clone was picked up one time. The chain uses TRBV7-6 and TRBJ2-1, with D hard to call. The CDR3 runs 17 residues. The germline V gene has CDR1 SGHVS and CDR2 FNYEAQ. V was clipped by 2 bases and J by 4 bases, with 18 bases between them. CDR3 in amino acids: CASSLYFSEERYNEQFF. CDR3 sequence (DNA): TGTGCCAGCAGCTTATATTTTTCGGAAGAGAGGTACAATGAGCAGTTCTTC.

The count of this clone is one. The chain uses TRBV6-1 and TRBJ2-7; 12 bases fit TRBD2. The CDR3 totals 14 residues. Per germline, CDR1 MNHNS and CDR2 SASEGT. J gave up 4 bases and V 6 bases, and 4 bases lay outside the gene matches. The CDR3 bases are TGTGCCAGCAGGGCTAGCGGGGGGGTATACGAGCAGTACTTC. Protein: CASRASGGVYEQYF.

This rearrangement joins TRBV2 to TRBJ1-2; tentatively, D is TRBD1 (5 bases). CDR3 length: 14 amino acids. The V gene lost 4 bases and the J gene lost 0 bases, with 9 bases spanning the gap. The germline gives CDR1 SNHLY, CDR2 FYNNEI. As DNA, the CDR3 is TGTGCCAGCAGTGCGTCCAGGGCTAACTATGGCTACACCTTC. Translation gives CASSASRANYGYTF.

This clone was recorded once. CDR3 region: CASSPDRSTNEKLFF. The CDR3 DNA follows: TGTGCCAGCAGCCCGGACAGATCAACTAATGAAAAACTGTTTTTT. The gene calls are TRBV7-9 and TRBJ1-4; possibly TRBD1 for D (6 bases). Germline CDR1 is SEHNR and CDR2 is FQNEAQ (reference sequence). The V end lost 5 bases, the J end lost 0 bases, and 10 bases lay between the germline ends. The CDR3 length is 15 residues.

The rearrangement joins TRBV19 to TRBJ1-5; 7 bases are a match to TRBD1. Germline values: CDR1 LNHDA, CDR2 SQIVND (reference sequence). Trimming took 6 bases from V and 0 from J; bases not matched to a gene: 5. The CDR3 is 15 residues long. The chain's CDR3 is CASRETGPSNQPQHF. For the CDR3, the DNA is TGTGCCAGTAGAGAGACAGGGCCTAGCAATCAGCCCCAGCATTTT.

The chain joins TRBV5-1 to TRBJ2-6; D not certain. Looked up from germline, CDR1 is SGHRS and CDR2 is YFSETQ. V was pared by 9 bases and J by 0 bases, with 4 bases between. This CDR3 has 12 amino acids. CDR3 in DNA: TGCGCCACCTACTCTGGGGCCAACGTCCTGACTTTC. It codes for CATYSGANVLTF.

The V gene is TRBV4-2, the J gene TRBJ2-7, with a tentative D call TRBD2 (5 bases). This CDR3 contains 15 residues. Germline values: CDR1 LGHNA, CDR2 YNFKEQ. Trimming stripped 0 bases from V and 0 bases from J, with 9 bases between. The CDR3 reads CASSQDGRASYEQYF. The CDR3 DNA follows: TGTGCCAGCAGCCAAGATGGGAGAGCCTCCTACGAGCAGTACTTC.

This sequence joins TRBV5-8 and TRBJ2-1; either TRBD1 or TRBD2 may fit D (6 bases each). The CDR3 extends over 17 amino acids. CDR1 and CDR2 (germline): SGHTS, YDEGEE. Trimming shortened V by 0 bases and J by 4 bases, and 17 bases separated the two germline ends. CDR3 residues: CASSLAFERGEYNEQFF. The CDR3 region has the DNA TGTGCCAGCAGCTTGGCATTCGAAAGGGGGGAGTACAATGAGCAGTTCTTC.

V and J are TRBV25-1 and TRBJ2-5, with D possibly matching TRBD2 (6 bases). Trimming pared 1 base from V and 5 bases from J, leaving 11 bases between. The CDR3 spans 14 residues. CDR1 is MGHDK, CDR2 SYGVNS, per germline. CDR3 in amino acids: CASSEFGGVETQYF. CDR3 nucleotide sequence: TGTGCCAGCAGTGAATTCGGAGGGGTCGAGACCCAGTACTTC.